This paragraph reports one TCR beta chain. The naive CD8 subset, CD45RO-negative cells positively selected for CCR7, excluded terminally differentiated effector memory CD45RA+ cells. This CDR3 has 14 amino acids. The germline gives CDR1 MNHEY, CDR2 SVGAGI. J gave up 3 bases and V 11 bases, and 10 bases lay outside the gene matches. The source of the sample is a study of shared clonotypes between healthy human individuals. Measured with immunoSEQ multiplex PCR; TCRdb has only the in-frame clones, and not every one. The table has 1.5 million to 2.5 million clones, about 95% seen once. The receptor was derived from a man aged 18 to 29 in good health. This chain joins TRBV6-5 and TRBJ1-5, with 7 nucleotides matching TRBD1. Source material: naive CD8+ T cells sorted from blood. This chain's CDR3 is CASSEGALNQPQHF. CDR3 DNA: TGTGCCTCTTCCGAGGGGGCTCTCAATCAGCCCCAGCATTTT.